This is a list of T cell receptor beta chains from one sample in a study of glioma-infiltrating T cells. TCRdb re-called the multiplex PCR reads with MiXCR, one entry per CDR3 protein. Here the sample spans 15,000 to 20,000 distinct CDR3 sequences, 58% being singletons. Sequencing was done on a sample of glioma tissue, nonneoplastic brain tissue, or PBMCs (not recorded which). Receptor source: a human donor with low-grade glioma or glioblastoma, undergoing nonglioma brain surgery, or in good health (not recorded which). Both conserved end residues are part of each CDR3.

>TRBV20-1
CSGGLADFTDTQYF
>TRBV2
CASGGQRNSPLHF
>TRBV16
CASSHPGTGKVNTEAFF
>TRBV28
CASRSTGNTIYF
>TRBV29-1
CSAAQGESSYNEQFF
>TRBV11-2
CASSFLQGTEAFF
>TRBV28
CASSLYPGGAQPQHF
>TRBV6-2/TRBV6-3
CASSRAGLALEQFF
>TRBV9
CASSVSTMNTEAFF
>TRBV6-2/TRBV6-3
CASSYRQGVYEQYF
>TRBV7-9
CASSGGTGGYGTEAFF
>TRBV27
CASSLIRSPYNEQFF
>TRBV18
CASSPTGAGEQFF
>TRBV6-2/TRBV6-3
CASSRPGQVAYEQFF
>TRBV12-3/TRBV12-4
CASSFRTSSREQFF
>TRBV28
CASSLFRYSNQPQHF
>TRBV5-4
CASSPGQSSGNTIYF
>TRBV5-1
CASSSYSYEQYF
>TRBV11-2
CASSHREGNTGELFF
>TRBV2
CASSQLQGGDQPQHF
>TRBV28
CASSSRSGSSYNEQFF
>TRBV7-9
CASSFREPREAFF
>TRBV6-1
CASSYDYTDTQYF
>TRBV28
CASTDRYNEQFF
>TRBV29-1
CSVARGREQFF
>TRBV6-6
CASSYSSSGGYEQYF
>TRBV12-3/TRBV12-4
CASSFQGSTDTQYF
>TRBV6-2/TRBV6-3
CASSLRDPYGYTF
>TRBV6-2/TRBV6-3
CASSPLQITRHEQYF
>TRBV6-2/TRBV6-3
CAIGRGANTEAFF
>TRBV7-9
CASSRQGGTEAFF
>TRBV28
CASKSGEKLFF
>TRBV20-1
CSAREVSNTGELFF
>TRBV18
CASSPLDRGSNQPQHF
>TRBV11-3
CASSQGTEAFF
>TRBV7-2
CASTQVDRGYGYTF
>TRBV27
CASTWDRSYNEQFF
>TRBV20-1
CSARDKRDLSNQPQHF
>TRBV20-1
CSARGQSESAQHF
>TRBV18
CASSSRDKTVQTQYF
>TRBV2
CASSDWGGSVETQYF
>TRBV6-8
CASMHQETQYF
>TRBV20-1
CSAGLPTGEYQPQHF
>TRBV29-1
CSVEGPLGGSYEQYF
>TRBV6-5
CASSPGVEQYF
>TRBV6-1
CASSTGQGQPQHF
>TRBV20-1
CSAQRGRPYEQYF
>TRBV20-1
CSAKSGPANQPQHF
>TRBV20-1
CSARGADGRNYGYTF
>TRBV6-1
CASRSRDSYTEAFF
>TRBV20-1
CSATGTGWVYEQYF
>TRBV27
CASSSHRSSYNSPLHF
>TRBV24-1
CATSDSGTSNQPQHF
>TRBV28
CASTIEPQPQHF
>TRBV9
CASSVEGALNEKLFF
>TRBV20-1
CSARGTGDYEQYF
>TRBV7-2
CASSPGSANTEAFF